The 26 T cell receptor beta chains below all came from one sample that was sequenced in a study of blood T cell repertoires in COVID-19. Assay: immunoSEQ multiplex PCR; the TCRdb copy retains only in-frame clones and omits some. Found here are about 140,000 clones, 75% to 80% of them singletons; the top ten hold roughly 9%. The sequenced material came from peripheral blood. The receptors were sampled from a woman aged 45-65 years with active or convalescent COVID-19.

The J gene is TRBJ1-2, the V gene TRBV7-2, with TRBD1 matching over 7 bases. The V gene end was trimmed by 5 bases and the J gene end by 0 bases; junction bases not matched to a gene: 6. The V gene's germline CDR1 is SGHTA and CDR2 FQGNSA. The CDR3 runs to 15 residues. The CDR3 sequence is CASSPTGTSNYGYTF. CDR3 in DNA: TGTGCCAGCAGCCCGACAGGGACATCTAACTATGGCTACACCTTC. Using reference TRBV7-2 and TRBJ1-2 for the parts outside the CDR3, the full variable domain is GAGVSQSPSNKVTEKGKDVELRCDPISGHTALYWYRQSLGQGLEFLIYFQGNSAPDKSGLPSDRFSAERTGGSVSTLTIQRTQQEDSAVYLCASSPTGTSNYGYTFGSGTRLTVV.

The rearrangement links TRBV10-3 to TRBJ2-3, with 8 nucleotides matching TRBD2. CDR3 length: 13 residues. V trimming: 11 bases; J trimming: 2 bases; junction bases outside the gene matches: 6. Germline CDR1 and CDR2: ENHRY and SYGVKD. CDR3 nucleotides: TGTGCCGCAGCGGGGGTTCTCACAGATACGCAGTATTTT. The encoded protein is CAAAGVLTDTQYF.

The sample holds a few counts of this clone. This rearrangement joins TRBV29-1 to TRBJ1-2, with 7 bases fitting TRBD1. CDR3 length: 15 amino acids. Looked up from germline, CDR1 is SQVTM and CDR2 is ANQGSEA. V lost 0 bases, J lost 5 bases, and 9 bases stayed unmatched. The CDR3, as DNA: TGCAGCGTTGAAGATCCAGGGGGGAAGCTTTATGGCTACACCTTC. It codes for CSVEDPGGKLYGYTF.

In DNA, the CDR3 is TGTGCCAGCAGGTCCCCTGGGACAGGAGGAGGCTACACCTTC. It specifies CASRSPGTGGGYTF. This chain uses TRBV5-6 with TRBJ1-2; TRBD1 matches 8 bases. Trimming took 5 bases from V and 8 from J; bases not matched to a gene: 11. CDR3 length: 14 residues. Germline V gene sequence: CDR1 SGHDT, CDR2 YYEEEE.

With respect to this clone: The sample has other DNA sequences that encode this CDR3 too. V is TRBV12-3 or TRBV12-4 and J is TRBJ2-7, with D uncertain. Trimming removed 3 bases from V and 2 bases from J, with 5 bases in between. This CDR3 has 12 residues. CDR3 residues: CASSLRTYEQYF. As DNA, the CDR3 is TGTGCCAGCAGTTTGCGTACCTACGAGCAGTACTTC.

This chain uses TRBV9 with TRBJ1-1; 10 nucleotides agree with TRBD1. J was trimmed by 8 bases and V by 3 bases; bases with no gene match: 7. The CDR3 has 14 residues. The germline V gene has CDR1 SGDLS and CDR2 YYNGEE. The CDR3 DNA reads TGTGCCAGCAGCGGACGACAGGGGGCGTCCGAAGCTTTCTTT. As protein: CASSGRQGASEAFF.

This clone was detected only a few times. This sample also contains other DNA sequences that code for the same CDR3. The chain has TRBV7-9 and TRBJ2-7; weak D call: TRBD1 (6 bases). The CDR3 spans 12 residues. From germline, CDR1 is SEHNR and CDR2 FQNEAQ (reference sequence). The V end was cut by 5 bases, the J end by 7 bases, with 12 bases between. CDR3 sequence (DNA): TGTGCCAGCAGCAGCAGGGGTGGAGAGCAGTACTTC. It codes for CASSSRGGEQYF. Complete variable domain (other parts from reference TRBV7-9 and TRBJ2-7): DTGVSQNPRHKITKRGQNVTFRCDPISEHNRLYWYRQTLGQGPEFLTYFQNEAQLEKSRLLSDRFSAERPKGSFSTLEIQRTEQGDSAMYLCASSSRGGEQYFGPGTRLTVT.

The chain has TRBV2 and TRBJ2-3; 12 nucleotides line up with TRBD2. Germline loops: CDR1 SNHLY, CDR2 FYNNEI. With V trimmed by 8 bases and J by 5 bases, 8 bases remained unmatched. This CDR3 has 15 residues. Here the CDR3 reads CASRALAGGQDTQYF. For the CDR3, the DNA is TGTGCCAGCCGAGCCCTAGCGGGAGGGCAAGATACGCAGTATTTT. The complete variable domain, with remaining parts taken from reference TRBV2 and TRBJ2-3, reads EPEVTQTPSHQVTQMGQEVILRCVPISNHLYFYWYRQILGQKVEFLVSFYNNEISEKSEIFDDQFSVERPDGSNFTLKIRSTKLEDSAMYFCASRALAGGQDTQYFGPGTRLTVL.

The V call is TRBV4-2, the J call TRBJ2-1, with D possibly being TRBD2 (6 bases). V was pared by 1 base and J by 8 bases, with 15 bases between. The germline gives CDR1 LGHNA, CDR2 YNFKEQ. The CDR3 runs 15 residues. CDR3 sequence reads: CASSQGLGLQDEQFF. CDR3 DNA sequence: TGTGCCAGCAGCCAAGGACTAGGACTACAGGATGAGCAGTTCTTC.

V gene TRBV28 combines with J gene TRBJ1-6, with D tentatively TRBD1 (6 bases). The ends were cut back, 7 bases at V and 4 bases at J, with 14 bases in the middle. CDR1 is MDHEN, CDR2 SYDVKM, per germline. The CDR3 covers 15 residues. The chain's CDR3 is CASNEVGQYNSPLHF. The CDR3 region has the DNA TGTGCCAGCAATGAGGTCGGACAGTATAATTCACCCCTCCACTTT.

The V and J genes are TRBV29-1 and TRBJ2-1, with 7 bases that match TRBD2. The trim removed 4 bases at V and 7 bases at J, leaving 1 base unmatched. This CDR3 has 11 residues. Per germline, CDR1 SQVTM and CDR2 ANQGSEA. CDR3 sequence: CSVARGNEQFF. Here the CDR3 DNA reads TGCAGCGTTGCGCGGGGGAATGAGCAGTTCTTC.

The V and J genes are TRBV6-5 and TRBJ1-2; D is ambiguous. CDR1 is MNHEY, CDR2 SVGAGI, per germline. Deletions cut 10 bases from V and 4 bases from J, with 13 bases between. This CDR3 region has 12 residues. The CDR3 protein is CAIFTSSYGYTF. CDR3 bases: TGTGCCATCTTTACCTCCAGCTATGGCTACACCTTC.

CDR3 coding DNA: TGTGCCAGCAGTTTCCAGGGGGCTGGAAACACCATATATTTT. Its translation is CASSFQGAGNTIYF. The chain joins TRBV28 to TRBJ1-3, with 7 bases matching TRBD1. This CDR3 is 14 amino acids long. Unmatched junction bases numbered 1, after V lost 3 bases and J lost 2 bases. CDR1 is MDHEN and CDR2 is SYDVKM in the germline V gene.

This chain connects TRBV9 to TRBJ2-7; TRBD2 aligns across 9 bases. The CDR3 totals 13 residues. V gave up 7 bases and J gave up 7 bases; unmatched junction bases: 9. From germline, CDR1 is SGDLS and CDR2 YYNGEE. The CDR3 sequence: CASGSSGEGEQYF. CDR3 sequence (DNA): TGTGCCAGCGGTTCTAGCGGGGAAGGGGAGCAGTACTTC.

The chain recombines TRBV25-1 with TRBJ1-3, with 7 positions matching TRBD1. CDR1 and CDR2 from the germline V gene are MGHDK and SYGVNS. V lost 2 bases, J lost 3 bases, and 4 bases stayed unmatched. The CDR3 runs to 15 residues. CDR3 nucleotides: TGTGCCAGCAGTGAAAACAGGGGTGGTGGAAACACCATATATTTT. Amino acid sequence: CASSENRGGGNTIYF.

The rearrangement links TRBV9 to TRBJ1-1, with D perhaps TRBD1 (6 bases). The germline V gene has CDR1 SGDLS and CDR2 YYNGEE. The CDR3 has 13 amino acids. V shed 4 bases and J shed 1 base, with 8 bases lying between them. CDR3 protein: CASSLGQNTEAFF. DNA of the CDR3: TGTGCCAGCAGCCTGGGACAGAACACTGAAGCTTTCTTT.

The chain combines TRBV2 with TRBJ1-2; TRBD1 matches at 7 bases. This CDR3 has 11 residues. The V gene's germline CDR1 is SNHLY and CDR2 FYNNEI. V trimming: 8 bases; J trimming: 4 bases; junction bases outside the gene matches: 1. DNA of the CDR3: TGTGCCAGCGGACAGGCCTATGGCTACACCTTC. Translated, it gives CASGQAYGYTF.

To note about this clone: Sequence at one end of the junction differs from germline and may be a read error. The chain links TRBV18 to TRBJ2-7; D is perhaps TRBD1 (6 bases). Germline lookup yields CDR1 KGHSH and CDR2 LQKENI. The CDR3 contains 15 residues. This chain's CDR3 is CASSPPGQSHYEQYF. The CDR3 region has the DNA TGTGCCAGCTCGCCACCGGGACAAAGTCATTACGAGCAGTACTTC.

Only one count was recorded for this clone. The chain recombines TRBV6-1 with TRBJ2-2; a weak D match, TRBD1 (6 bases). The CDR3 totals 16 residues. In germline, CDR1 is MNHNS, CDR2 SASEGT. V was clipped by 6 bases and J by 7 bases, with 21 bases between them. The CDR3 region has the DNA TGTGCCAGCAGCGAAAAATTACAGGGAACGGGCGGGGAGCTGTTTTTT. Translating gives CASSEKLQGTGGELFF.

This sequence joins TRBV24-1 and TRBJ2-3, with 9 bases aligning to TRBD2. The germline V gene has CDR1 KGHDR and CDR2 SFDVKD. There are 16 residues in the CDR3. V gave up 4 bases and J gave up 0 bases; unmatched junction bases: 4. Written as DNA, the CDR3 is TGTGCCACCAGTGACCTCACTAGCGGGAGCACAGATACGCAGTATTTT. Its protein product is CATSDLTSGSTDTQYF.

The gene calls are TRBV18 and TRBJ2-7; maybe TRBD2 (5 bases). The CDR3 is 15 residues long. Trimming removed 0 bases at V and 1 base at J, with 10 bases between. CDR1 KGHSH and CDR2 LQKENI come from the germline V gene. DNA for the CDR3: TGTGCCAGCTCACCACCGTCAGGAGGATCCTACGAGCAGTACTTC. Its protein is CASSPPSGGSYEQYF.

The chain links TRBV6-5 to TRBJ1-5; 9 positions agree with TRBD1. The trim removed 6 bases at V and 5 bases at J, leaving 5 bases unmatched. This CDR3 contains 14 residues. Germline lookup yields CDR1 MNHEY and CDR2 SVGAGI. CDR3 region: CASRVTGGDQPQHF. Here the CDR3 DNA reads TGTGCCAGCAGGGTTACAGGGGGCGATCAGCCCCAGCATTTT.

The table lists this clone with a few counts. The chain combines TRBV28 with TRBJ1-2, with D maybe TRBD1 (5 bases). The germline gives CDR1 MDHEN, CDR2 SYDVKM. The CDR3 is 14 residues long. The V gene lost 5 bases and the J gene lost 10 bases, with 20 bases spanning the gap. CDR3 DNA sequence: TGTGCCAGCAGTCGGCAGGGAAGCCGCCGCGTCTACACCTTC. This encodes CASSRQGSRRVYTF.

CDR3 nucleotide sequence: TGCGCCAGCAGCCAAGAACTAAGGAATGTCCAGTACTTC. It translates to CASSQELRNVQYF. J is TRBJ2-5 and V is TRBV4-3, with D hard to call. The CDR3 is made up of 13 amino acids. Trimming cost V 0 bases and J 10 bases, with 12 bases left between them. Germline V gene lookup returns CDR1 LGHNA and CDR2 YSLEER.

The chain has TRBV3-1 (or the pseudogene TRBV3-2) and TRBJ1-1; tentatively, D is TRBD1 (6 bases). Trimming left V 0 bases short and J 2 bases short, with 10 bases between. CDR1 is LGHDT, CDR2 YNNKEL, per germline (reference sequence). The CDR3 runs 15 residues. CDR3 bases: TGTGCCAGCAGCCAAGAGAAGGACAGCAACACTGAAGCTTTCTTT. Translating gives CASSQEKDSNTEAFF.

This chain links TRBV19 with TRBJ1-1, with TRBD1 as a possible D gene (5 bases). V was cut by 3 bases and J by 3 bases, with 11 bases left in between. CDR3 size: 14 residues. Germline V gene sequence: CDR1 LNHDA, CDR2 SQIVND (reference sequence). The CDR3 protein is CASSIGGGYTEAFF. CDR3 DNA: TGTGCCAGTAGTATCGGTGGGGGGTACACTGAAGCTTTCTTT.